These 27 T cell receptor beta chains share one sample of origin, sequenced in a study of post-analysis software for immune sequencing data. General study points: In patients, TRBV5-6, TRBV5-1 and TRBV20-1 belonged to roughly five TRBV segments found more frequently than in controls.

TCR beta cDNA libraries had unique molecular identifiers. MiXCR, applied by TCRdb to the PCR reads, yields one record per CDR3 protein. The table has 150,000 to 200,000 distinct CDR3 sequences, roughly 30% seen once. These receptors' targets are unknown. The sequencing input was blood. These TCRs come from a girl aged 5-17 years with multiple sclerosis.

This clonotype was counted ten times or more. This chain connects TRBV27 to TRBJ1-2; 7 bases fit TRBD1. The CDR3 is 16 amino acids. The germline V gene encodes CDR1 MNHEY and CDR2 SMNVEV (reference sequence). Germline trimming cut 0 bases from V and 4 bases from J; bases unmatched to any gene: 8. The CDR3 coding sequence is TGTGCCAGCAGTTTATCGGGCAGGGGGGATTTCTATGGCTACACCTTC. Protein sequence: CASSLSGRGDFYGYTF.

This clonotype was seen repeatedly, ten times or more. The chain has TRBV7-7 and TRBJ2-5; D not certain. CDR1 and CDR2 (germline): SSHAT, FNYEAQ (reference sequence). V dropped 1 base and J dropped 4 bases, with 13 bases sitting between them. The CDR3 runs to 15 residues. As DNA, the CDR3 is TGTGCCAGCAGCTTAGATGGGTCAAAAGGAGAGACCCAGTACTTC. This translates into CASSLDGSKGETQYF.

The sample holds a few counts of this clonotype. The chain carries TRBV28 and TRBJ2-1; possible D gene TRBD2, 6 bases. The V gene lost 3 bases and the J gene lost 2 bases, with 14 bases spanning the gap. The CDR3 length is 16 residues. The germline CDR1 and CDR2 sequences are MDHEN and SYDVKM. This chain's CDR3 is CASSFPPASAYNEQFF. CDR3 DNA: TGTGCCAGCAGTTTCCCTCCGGCTAGCGCCTACAATGAGCAGTTCTTC.

V gene TRBV5-1 combines with J gene TRBJ2-4; weak D call: TRBD2 (6 bases). The end of the DNA is better explained by TRBJ2-7, so the J call may be wrong. Germline-derived CDR1 and CDR2 are SGHRS and YFSETQ. This CDR3 region has 14 residues. In DNA form, the CDR3 reads TGCGCCAGCAGCTTGGTGGCGGGGTCAAACGAGCAGTACTTC. Residues: CASSLVAGSNEQYF.

The rearrangement joins TRBV29-1 to TRBJ1-1; D unclear. Germline loops: CDR1 SQVTM, CDR2 ANQGSEA. The CDR3 is made up of 14 amino acids. V was shortened by 6 bases and J by 1 base, with 15 bases between the two germline ends. The CDR3 here is CSVQVEGPNTEAFF. CDR3 DNA sequence: TGCAGCGTCCAGGTAGAGGGCCCGAACACTGAAGCTTTCTTT.

A note on this clonotype: Its ends do not fully match the called genes, so a read error is possible. The chain combines TRBV12-3 or TRBV12-4 with TRBJ1-1; D perhaps matches TRBD1 (5 bases). The CDR3 totals 14 residues. The CDR3 nucleotides read TGTGCCGGCAGCCTAATGGGACTGAACACTGAAGCTTTCTTT. It translates to CAGSLMGLNTEAFF.

This clonotype showed up just a few times. The chain joins TRBV25-1 to TRBJ2-7; the D gene is possibly TRBD2 (6 bases). Per germline, CDR1 MGHDK and CDR2 SYGVNS. The CDR3 spans 19 residues. The V gene lost 1 base and the J gene lost 4 bases, with 26 bases spanning the gap. The CDR3 sequence: CASSECLSSGGRSGYEQYF. CDR3 in DNA: TGTGCCAGCAGTGAATGTTTAAGTAGCGGCGGTCGATCAGGTTACGAGCAGTACTTC.

This clonotype has a count of ten or more. J is TRBJ2-5 and V is TRBV7-9; 11 nucleotides line up with TRBD2. CDR1 is SEHNR, CDR2 FQNEAQ, per germline (reference sequence). Trimming at V came to 6 bases and at J to 11 bases, leaving 20 bases not matched to a gene. This CDR3 contains 17 residues. The CDR3 DNA sequence: TGTGCCAGCAGTCGGACGGGACTAGCGGTTATTAAGGAGGAGCAGTACTTC. Its translation is CASSRTGLAVIKEEQYF.

In regard to this clonotype: Just one base apart from a much larger clone, this may be a read error. The chain combines TRBV20-1 with TRBJ1-2; 7 nucleotides align to TRBD1. CDR1 is DFQATT and CDR2 is SNEGSKA in the germline V gene (reference sequence). The CDR3 length is 18 residues. CDR3 bases: TGCAGTGCTGGAGATAGATACAGGGGAATGGGACCAAACTATGGCTACACCTTC. The encoded protein is CSAGDRYRGMGPNYGYTF.

This chain uses TRBV18 with TRBJ1-4; the D is unclear. This CDR3 is 16 amino acids long. The germline CDR1 and CDR2 sequences are KGHSH and LQKENI. Trimming stripped 6 bases from V and 2 bases from J, with 16 bases between. The CDR3 loop is CASSALPGSTNEKLFF. The CDR3 coding sequence is TGTGCCAGCTCGGCTCTACCGGGGTCGACTAATGAAAAACTGTTTTTT.

This clonotype was found many times. The V and J genes are TRBV12-3 or TRBV12-4 and TRBJ2-7; 14 nucleotides agree with TRBD2. V lost 10 bases and J lost 6; bases outside the gene matches: 8. CDR3 length: 14 amino acids. CDR3 in amino acids: CATGLAGGPIEQYF. The CDR3 DNA sequence: TGTGCCACCGGACTAGCGGGGGGACCCATCGAGCAGTACTTC.

The V and J genes are TRBV5-1 and TRBJ1-1; D is possibly TRBD1 (6 bases). The germline gives CDR1 SGHRS, CDR2 YFSETQ. The CDR3 is made up of 14 amino acids. The V gene lost 3 bases and the J gene lost 3 bases, with 12 bases spanning the gap. The CDR3: CASSWAGGDTEAFF. In DNA form, the CDR3 reads TGCGCCAGCAGCTGGGCGGGGGGCGACACTGAAGCTTTCTTT.

DNA for the CDR3: TGTGCCAGCAGCGGGGGACCGGCGTGGGCCTCCTACGAGCAGTACTTC. Its translation is CASSGGPAWASYEQYF. The rearrangement joins TRBV7-9 to TRBJ2-7, with D possibly called TRBD1 or TRBD2 (5 bases each). Trimming took 5 bases from V and 0 from J, leaving 17 bases between them. The CDR3 spans 16 residues. In germline, CDR1 is SEHNR, CDR2 FQNEAQ (reference sequence). The full variable domain, rest sourced from reference TRBV7-9 and TRBJ2-7, is DTGVSQNPRHKITKRGQNVTFRCDPISEHNRLYWYRQTLGQGPEFLTYFQNEAQLEKSRLLSDRFSAERPKGSFSTLEIQRTEQGDSAMYLCASSGGPAWASYEQYFGPGTRLTVT.

This clonotype appeared many times. This rearrangement joins TRBV5-5 to TRBJ2-7, with D possibly being TRBD1 (6 bases). V gave up 4 bases and J gave up 1 base, with 18 bases separating them. CDR1 and CDR2 (germline): SGHKS, YYEKEE (reference sequence). CDR3 length equals 16 residues. In DNA, the CDR3 is TGTGCCAGCAGCCCTACTCAGGGGTTGAGGTCCTACGAGCAGTACTTC. This translates into CASSPTQGLRSYEQYF.

There are a few counts of this clonotype. The chain employs TRBV2 and TRBJ1-1, with D perhaps matching TRBD1 (6 bases). This CDR3 comprises 14 residues. Germline loops: CDR1 SNHLY, CDR2 FYNNEI. V lost 6 bases to trimming and J lost 4 bases, with 15 bases between them. In nucleotides, the CDR3 is TGTGCCAGCAGATTCTGGGACATAAGCACTGAAGCTTTCTTT. It translates to CASRFWDISTEAFF.

This clonotype was recorded at least ten times. The rearrangement links TRBV29-1 to TRBJ2-7, with D perhaps TRBD2 (5 bases). The CDR3 is made up of 14 amino acids. V was pared by 6 bases and J by 0 bases, with 15 bases between. From germline, CDR1 is SQVTM and CDR2 ANQGSEA. The CDR3 bases are TGCAGCGTGACGCGCCCTAGCAGCTCCTACGAGCAGTACTTC. Its protein is CSVTRPSSSYEQYF.

This clonotype was detected a few times. Germline and junction disagree at one end, which may indicate a read error. CDR3 protein: CASRESRGTTQYF. The CDR3 DNA follows: TGCGCCAGCAGGGAGTCGAGGGGGACTACGCAGTATTTT. V usage is TRBV10-1 and J usage is TRBJ2-3, with D perhaps matching TRBD1 (6 bases). This CDR3 is built from 13 residues. CDR1 is WNHNN and CDR2 is SYGVQD in the germline V gene (reference sequence).

V usage is TRBV12-3 or TRBV12-4 and J usage is TRBJ2-4; D remains unclear. This CDR3 contains 14 residues. The V gene lost 6 bases and the J gene lost 6 bases, with 15 bases spanning the gap. The CDR3 sequence is CASSESSIGNIQYF. CDR3 nucleotide sequence: TGTGCCAGCAGCGAAAGCTCTATAGGAAACATTCAGTACTTC.

V is TRBV4-1 and J is TRBJ1-6; TRBD1 aligns across 8 bases. In germline, CDR1 is MGHRA, CDR2 YSYEKL. This CDR3 is 15 amino acids long. With 4 bases clipped from V and 8 bases from J, the junction kept 7 bases outside the gene matches. CDR3 coding DNA: TGCGCCAGCAGCCCAACAGGACAGGGAGATTCACCCCTCCACTTT. Translated: CASSPTGQGDSPLHF.

This clonotype was seen a handful of times. This sequence joins TRBV4-1 and TRBJ2-7; 10 nucleotides agree with TRBD2. CDR1 and CDR2 from the germline V gene are MGHRA and YSYEKL. J gave up 3 bases and V 3 bases, and 2 bases lay outside the gene matches. The CDR3 totals 14 residues. CDR3 in DNA: TGCGCCAGCAGCCAGACTAGCGGGTTCTACGAGCAGTACTTC. Its translation is CASSQTSGFYEQYF.

A few counts support this clonotype. This chain connects TRBV2 to TRBJ2-3; 13 bases agree with TRBD2. The V and J ends lost 8 bases and 3 bases, in that order; junction bases with no gene match: 2. From germline, CDR1 is SNHLY and CDR2 FYNNEI. CDR3 length equals 14 residues. CDR3 loop: CASGLAGVTDTQYF. In DNA, the CDR3 is TGTGCCAGCGGACTAGCGGGAGTTACAGATACGCAGTATTTT.

The gene calls are TRBV7-9 and TRBJ1-2, with 10 bases identical to TRBD1. From germline, CDR1 is SEHNR and CDR2 FQNEAQ (reference sequence). The CDR3 totals 15 residues. The J segment lost 8 bases and the V segment lost 5 bases, leaving 11 bases of the junction unmatched. The CDR3 region has the DNA TGTGCCAGCAGCCCACCCAGGGACAGGGGTTTAGGCTACACCTTC. Translation: CASSPPRDRGLGYTF.

The rearrangement uses TRBV5-1 and TRBJ1-1, with 9 bases that match TRBD1. Germline CDR1 and CDR2: SGHRS and YFSETQ. The junction had 6 bases not matched to a gene; V was cut back by 0 bases and J by 3 bases. The CDR3 spans 16 residues. The CDR3 DNA is TGCGCCAGCAGCTTGGGGGACAGGGAGTCGGACACTGAAGCTTTCTTT. Its protein is CASSLGDRESDTEAFF.

Comments on this clonotype: This may be a read error: a much more frequent sequence differs by one nucleotide. The chain links TRBV3-1 to TRBJ2-1; 11 bases fit TRBD2. This CDR3 is built from 16 residues. Germline V gene data show CDR1 as LGHDT and CDR2 as YNNKEL (reference sequence). Losses at the gene ends were 3 bases for V and 5 bases for J; bases not matched to a gene: 6. CDR3 region: CASSHPTLAGDNEQFF. CDR3 sequence (DNA): TGTGCCAGCAGCCATCCCACACTAGCGGGAGACAATGAGCAGTTCTTC.

This clonotype showed up many times. The J gene is TRBJ2-7, the V gene TRBV5-1; 7 nucleotides line up with TRBD2. V lost 3 bases and J lost 3; bases outside the gene matches: 3. This CDR3 is 13 amino acids long. Germline CDR1 SGHRS, CDR2 YFSETQ. The CDR3 bases are TGCGCCAGCAGCTCCTCTAGCGGCTACGAGCAGTACTTC. It yields the protein CASSSSSGYEQYF.

To note about this clonotype: At one end, the junction sequence differs from germline, possibly due to a read error. The rearrangement uses TRBV7-2 and TRBJ2-1; tentative D call: TRBD2 (6 bases). The CDR3 sequence is 13 residues long. The germline gives CDR1 SGHTA, CDR2 FQGNSA. As DNA, the CDR3 is TGTACCAGCAGCCACGGCGGGGCCAATGAGCAGATCTTC. It is translated as CTSSHGGANEQIF.

Comments on this clonotype: It may be a read error: a sequence one base away is much more abundant. The chain carries TRBV9 and TRBJ2-7; a weak D match, TRBD2 (6 bases). Trimming stripped 4 bases from V and 5 bases from J, with 13 bases between. Germline V lookup: CDR1 SGDLS, CDR2 YYNGEE. The CDR3 loop spans 13 amino acids. This CDR3 is CASSTLRGNEQYF. The DNA of the CDR3 is TGTGCCAGCAGCACATTACGGGGGAACGAGCAGTACTTC.